This T cell receptor beta chain was retrieved from a study of cytomegalovirus exposure and HLA in healthy donors. Whole-study results and caveats: In an earlier analysis, in several hundred donors, most V segments appeared productive either ~90% or ~30% of the time. Other equally common chains were less clonally expanded than HLA-associated TCR beta chains, a later analysis showed.

This clone appeared a few times. Its matching antigen is unknown. The primer mix had 60 Vbeta and 13 Jbeta primers. The repertoire was sequenced with immunoSEQ multiplex PCR; TCRdb's copy has only in-frame clones and lacks some. The table shows 130,000 or so clones, with roughly 8.3% occurring only once. V lost 2 bases, J lost 6 bases, and 9 bases lay in between. This CDR3 comprises 12 residues. Germline values: CDR1 SGHDT, CDR2 YYEEEE. The chain employs TRBV5-6 and TRBJ2-7; the D gene is possibly TRBD2 (5 bases). The sequenced sample was PBMCs. This receptor was identified in a man aged 40-49 years in good health and CMV-seronegative. The CDR3 DNA sequence: TGTGCCAGCAGCTTCGGGAAGGGCGAGCAGTACTTC. Translating gives CASSFGKGEQYF. Drawing the rest from reference TRBV5-6 and TRBJ2-7, the complete variable domain is DAGVTQSPTHLIKTRGQQVTLRCSPKSGHDTVSWYQQALGQGPQFIFQYYEEEERQRGNFPDRFSGHQFPNYSSELNVNALLLGDSALYLCASSFGKGEQYFGPGTRLTVT.